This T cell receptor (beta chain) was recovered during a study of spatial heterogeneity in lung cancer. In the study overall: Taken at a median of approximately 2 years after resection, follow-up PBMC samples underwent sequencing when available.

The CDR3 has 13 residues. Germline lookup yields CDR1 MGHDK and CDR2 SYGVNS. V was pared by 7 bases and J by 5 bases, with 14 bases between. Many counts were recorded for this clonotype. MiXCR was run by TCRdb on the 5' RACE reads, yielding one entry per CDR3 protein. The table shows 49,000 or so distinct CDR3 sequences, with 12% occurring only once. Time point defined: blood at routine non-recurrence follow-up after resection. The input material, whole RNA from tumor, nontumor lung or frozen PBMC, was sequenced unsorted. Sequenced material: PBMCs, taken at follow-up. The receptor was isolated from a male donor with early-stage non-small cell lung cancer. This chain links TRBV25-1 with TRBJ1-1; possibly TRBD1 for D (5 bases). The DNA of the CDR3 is TGTGCCAGCAAGAAGTTCAGGGAGACTGAAGCTTTCTTT. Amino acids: CASKKFRETEAFF. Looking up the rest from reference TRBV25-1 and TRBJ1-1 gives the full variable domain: EADIYQTPRYLVIGTGKKITLECSQTMGHDKMYWYQQDPGMELHLIHYSYGVNSTEKGDLSSESTVSRIRTEHFPLTLESARPSHTSQYLCASKKFRETEAFFGQGTRLTVV.